This TCR beta chain comes out of a study of T cell responses to AZD1222 COVID-19 vaccine. General observations from the study: Baseline seropositives among AZD1222 recipients totaled only five to seven. Increases in Spike-specific TCR breadth and depth were seen after two AZD1222 doses. Clonal diversity was possibly underestimated; the donors were predominantly white British and more often female.

The table lists this clone with a count of one. Its antigen is currently unknown. Produced via immunoSEQ multiplex PCR; TCRdb's table is partial and in-frame only. The table has roughly 120,000 clones, 75% to 95% seen once. This specimen consisted of peripheral blood, obtained on day 0 of AZD1222 vaccination. The origin of this receptor is an adult in good health.

The CDR3 sequence: CASSLEPFPRPLPEYEQYF. In DNA, the CDR3 is TGTGCCAGCAGCTTAGAACCATTCCCGAGACCCTTGCCTGAATACGAGCAGTACTTC. The chain uses TRBV11-2 and TRBJ2-7; D gene ambiguous. V was shortened by 0 bases and J by 4 bases, with 25 bases between the two germline ends. The CDR3 is 19 residues long. Looked up from germline, CDR1 is SGHAT and CDR2 is FQNNGV.